One and the same sample provided the 24 T cell receptor beta chains below, sequenced in a study of blood T cell repertoires in COVID-19. Sequencing was performed with immunoSEQ multiplex PCR; in TCRdb, only in-frame clones are kept and a portion is missing. Of hundreds of thousands of clones listed, about 86% were seen once; the top ten hold about 2.2%. Sequenced sample: peripheral blood. The receptors were sampled from a woman in her fifties or sixties with acute or convalescent COVID-19.

The chain employs TRBV9 and TRBJ1-5; D gene unclear. The CDR3 spans 15 residues. CDR1 is SGDLS, CDR2 YYNGEE, per germline. The V end lost 0 bases, the J end lost 3 bases, and 10 bases lay between the germline ends. The CDR3 nucleotides read TGTGCCAGCAGCGTAGGGGGAGCTACCAATCAGCCCCAGCATTTT. It codes for CASSVGGATNQPQHF.

The V call is TRBV19, the J call TRBJ1-3; 7 bases match TRBD1. V shed 6 bases and J 4 bases; nucleotides not matched to a gene: 6. The germline CDR1 and CDR2 sequences are LNHDA and SQIVND (reference sequence). CDR3 length equals 14 residues. Here the CDR3 reads CASRLQGTGNTIYF. The CDR3 DNA sequence: TGTGCCAGTAGGTTACAGGGGACGGGAAACACCATATATTTT. The entire variable domain, with the rest obtained from reference TRBV19 and TRBJ1-3, is as follows: DGGITQSPKYLFRKEGQNVTLSCEQNLNHDAMYWYRQDPGQGLRLIYYSQIVNDFQKGDIAEGYSVSREKKESFPLTVTSAQKNPTAFYLCASRLQGTGNTIYFGEGSWLTVV.

The chain uses TRBV10-3 and TRBJ2-7; 7 nucleotides match TRBD2. The CDR3 is 16 amino acids. Germline V gene sequence: CDR1 ENHRY, CDR2 SYGVKD. J gave up 0 bases and V 8 bases, and 13 bases lay outside the gene matches. The CDR3 sequence: CAIGGEGRLSSYEQYF. The CDR3 DNA is TGTGCCATCGGGGGGGAGGGCCGGCTTAGCTCCTACGAGCAGTACTTC.

The chain is built from TRBV6-4 and TRBJ1-6; D uncertain. Germline CDR1 MRHNA, CDR2 SNTAGT. V lost 5 bases, J lost 6 bases, and 8 bases lay in between. The CDR3 has 13 amino acids. CDR3 bases: TGTGCCAGCAGTCCTTCCCTTAATTCACCCCTCCACTTT. It is translated as CASSPSLNSPLHF.

The genes are TRBV20-1 and TRBJ2-7; possible D gene TRBD1, 6 bases. V was pared by 3 bases and J by 2 bases, with 14 bases between. Germline CDR1 and CDR2: DFQATT and SNEGSKA (reference sequence). This CDR3 has 14 amino acids. CDR3 nucleotides: TGCAGTGCTAGTTGGCCAGGGGCGGCCTACGAGCAGTACTTC. Translating it yields CSASWPGAAYEQYF.

V and J are TRBV5-1 and TRBJ2-7, with a possible D match to TRBD1 (6 bases). Between the trimmed V and J ends, which lost 2 bases and 7 bases, there was a span of 13 bases. Germline V gene lookup returns CDR1 SGHRS and CDR2 YFSETQ. CDR3 length: 13 residues. The CDR3 reads CASSLSWDTEQYF. Written as DNA, the CDR3 is TGCGCCAGCAGCTTATCTTGGGACACTGAGCAGTACTTC.

The table lists this clone with a few counts. The chain has TRBV25-1 and TRBJ1-1; TRBD1 is a possible D gene (5 bases). Germline V lookup: CDR1 MGHDK, CDR2 SYGVNS. The CDR3 loop spans 16 amino acids. V lost 1 base and J lost 1, with 13 bases in between. The DNA of the CDR3 is TGTGCCAGCAGTGAATGGGGCGTTTTAGGGAACACTGAAGCTTTCTTT. This sequence encodes CASSEWGVLGNTEAFF.

The genes are TRBV10-2 and TRBJ2-1; TRBD1 agrees at 10 bases. The junction had 6 bases not matched to a gene; V was cut back by 7 bases and J by 9 bases. Germline V lookup: CDR1 WSHSY, CDR2 SAAADI. This CDR3 has 13 amino acids. This chain's CDR3 is CASKGTGVGEQFF. In nucleotides, the CDR3 is TGCGCCAGCAAAGGGACAGGGGTGGGTGAGCAGTTCTTC.

The chain carries TRBV6-2 or TRBV6-3 and TRBJ1-2, with 7 positions matching TRBD1. Germline values: CDR1 MNHEY, CDR2 SVGEGT. With 6 bases clipped from V and 4 bases from J, the junction kept 8 bases outside the gene matches. This CDR3 is 14 amino acids long. The chain's CDR3 is CASSDTGVSYGYTF. CDR3 in DNA: TGTGCCAGCAGCGATACAGGGGTTAGCTATGGCTACACCTTC.

The chain joins TRBV7-2 to TRBJ1-2, with TRBD1 as a possible D gene (5 bases). This CDR3 is built from 17 residues. Germline V gives CDR1 SGHTA, CDR2 FQGNSA. Trimming cost V 4 bases and J 3 bases, with 21 bases left between them. CDR3 residues: CASSSNGGGDRYYGYTF. In nucleotides, the CDR3 is TGTGCCAGCAGCTCCAATGGCGGGGGGGATCGGTACTATGGCTACACCTTC.

This sequence joins TRBV5-4 and TRBJ1-2; D possibly corresponds to TRBD1 (5 bases). Trimming removed 7 bases at V and 3 bases at J, with 13 bases between. Germline CDR1 is SGHNT and CDR2 is YYREEE (reference sequence). CDR3 length equals 13 residues. Written as DNA, the CDR3 is TGTGCCAGCCATAGGGGTACCGACTATGGCTACACCTTC. It translates to CASHRGTDYGYTF.

About this clone: The sample has other DNA sequences that encode this CDR3 too. V gene TRBV4-1 combines with J gene TRBJ1-2; D is ambiguous. Germline assignment: CDR1 MGHRA and CDR2 YSYEKL. Trimming stripped 0 bases from V and 5 bases from J, with 13 bases between. The CDR3 length is 15 residues. The CDR3 protein is CASSQDRGDSYGYTF. The CDR3 nucleotides are TGCGCCAGCAGCCAAGATCGCGGCGATTCTTATGGCTACACCTTC.

This clone was picked up a small number of times. The V and J genes are TRBV20-1 and TRBJ1-2, with D possibly TRBD1 on 6 matching bases. Germline assignment: CDR1 DFQATT and CDR2 SNEGSKA (reference sequence). The V gene lost 5 bases and the J gene lost 6 bases, with 10 bases spanning the gap. This CDR3 region has 11 residues. The CDR3 sequence: CSAGRGNGYTF. The CDR3 DNA follows: TGCAGTGCTGGGAGGGGGAATGGCTACACCTTC.

This rearrangement joins TRBV5-1 to TRBJ2-3, with a tentative D call TRBD2 (7 bases). The germline V gene has CDR1 SGHRS and CDR2 YFSETQ. V lost 1 base and J 3 bases, leaving 21 bases between the germline ends. This CDR3 comprises 18 residues. CDR3 nucleotide sequence: TGCGCCAGCAGCTTGAACGGCGGGGGCCCCACGGGGACAGATACGCAGTATTTT. Protein product: CASSLNGGGPTGTDTQYF.

The chain links TRBV7-6 to TRBJ2-3; tentative D call: TRBD2 (7 bases). Trimming pared 4 bases from V and 2 bases from J, leaving 13 bases between. Germline values: CDR1 SGHVS, CDR2 FNYEAQ. This CDR3 has 15 amino acids. The CDR3: CASSSLGGATDTQYF. The CDR3 DNA is TGTGCCAGCAGCTCCCTAGGGGGGGCCACAGATACGCAGTATTTT.

The chain couples TRBV6-5 to TRBJ1-1; TRBD1 aligns across 11 bases. Germline loops: CDR1 MNHEY, CDR2 SVGAGI. V shed 5 bases and J 10 bases; nucleotides not matched to a gene: 9. This CDR3 comprises 14 residues. CDR3 loop: CASSRGQGAEGAFF. The CDR3 DNA is TGTGCCAGCAGTCGAGGACAGGGGGCGGAGGGAGCTTTCTTT.

This clone was seen a single time. This sequence joins TRBV6-5 and TRBJ2-1; unclear D gene. The CDR3 runs to 11 residues. Germline lookup yields CDR1 MNHEY and CDR2 SVGAGI. Trimming took 10 bases from V and 10 from J, leaving 14 bases between them. The CDR3 nucleotides are TGTGCCACGACTGGTGTGTGGGAGCAGTTCTTC. Encoded protein: CATTGVWEQFF.

This chain joins TRBV12-3 or TRBV12-4 and TRBJ1-5, with D maybe TRBD1 (6 bases). V lost 5 bases to trimming and J lost 5 bases, with 10 bases between them. The CDR3 consists of 13 residues. CDR3 coding DNA: TGTGCCAGCAGTGCACAGGGTTATCAGCCCCAGCATTTT. This translates into CASSAQGYQPQHF.

Regarding this clone: The germline gene is not matched at one end of the junction; a read error may be the cause. V is TRBV6-2 or TRBV6-3 and J is TRBJ1-2, with D unclear. This CDR3 has 12 residues. CDR1 and CDR2 from the germline V gene are MNHEY and SVGEGT. CDR3: CASSYPDSPRPF. CDR3 bases: TGTGCCAGCAGTTACCCTGACTCCCCAAGGCCCTTC.

V usage is TRBV6-5 and J usage is TRBJ1-4; the D gene is possibly TRBD1 (6 bases). The CDR3 contains 14 residues. The V and J ends lost 5 bases and 7 bases respectively, with 14 bases between them. CDR1 MNHEY and CDR2 SVGAGI come from the germline V gene. CDR3 nucleotides: TGTGCCAGCAGTACCCAGGGGCGAGGTGAAAAACTGTTTTTT. This codes for CASSTQGRGEKLFF.

This rearrangement joins TRBV19 to TRBJ2-1; 9 bases map to TRBD1. The CDR3 runs to 16 residues. Germline V gene lookup returns CDR1 LNHDA and CDR2 SQIVND (reference sequence). Trimming took 4 bases from V and 4 from J; bases not matched to a gene: 8. CDR3 sequence: CASSNPGQGTYNEQFF. The CDR3 DNA sequence: TGTGCCAGTAGTAATCCCGGACAGGGGACTTACAATGAGCAGTTCTTC.

V and J are TRBV27 and TRBJ2-7; TRBD2 matches at 9 bases. Germline V gene data show CDR1 as MNHEY and CDR2 as SMNVEV (reference sequence). The CDR3 is made up of 15 amino acids. The trim removed 2 bases at V and 1 base at J, leaving 3 bases unmatched. CDR3 in DNA: TGTGCCAGCAGTTTAAGTCTAGCGGGATCCTACGAGCAGTACTTC. It yields the protein CASSLSLAGSYEQYF.

This chain links TRBV30 with TRBJ2-7, with 8 nucleotides matching TRBD1. The CDR3 totals 13 residues. With 1 base clipped from V and 7 bases from J, the junction kept 6 bases outside the gene matches. Germline values: CDR1 GTSNPN, CDR2 SVGIG (reference sequence). The CDR3 coding sequence is TGTGCCTGGAGTGGGACAGGGTTCGGGGAGCAGTACTTC. Translating it yields CAWSGTGFGEQYF.

J is TRBJ2-1 and V is TRBV18, with 14 positions matching TRBD2. The CDR3 totals 14 residues. V shed 3 bases, J shed 12 bases, and the junction held 4 bases outside the gene matches. Germline-derived CDR1 and CDR2 are KGHSH and LQKENI. DNA for the CDR3: TGTGCCAGCTCACCGGGACTAGCGGGAGTTGGGCAGTTCTTC. Protein product: CASSPGLAGVGQFF. The whole variable domain, filled in from reference TRBV18 and TRBJ2-1, reads NAGVMQNPRHLVRRRGQEARLRCSPMKGHSHVYWYRQLPEEGLKFMVYLQKENIIDESGMPKERFSAEFPKEGPSILRIQQVVRGDSAAYFCASSPGLAGVGQFFGPGTRLTVL.